One and the same sample provided the 8 T cell receptor beta chains below, sequenced in a study of human T cells and chemical hapten exposure. Specified time point: patch test 3, about 24 weeks after DPC sensitization. The treatment was: therapeutic diphenylcyclopropenone sensitization with weekly scalp DPC. One entry per CDR3 protein results from TCRdb running MiXCR on the RACE reads. The sample has tens of thousands of distinct CDR3 sequences, over 10% seen once. The specimen comprised whole blood, sampled in connection with sensitization to the hapten diphenylcyclopropenone (DPC). The receptor source for this set is a man aged 25 to 40 with alopecia areata. Some clones in this sample may be carry-over from other donors' samples.

This clonotype showed up just a few times. The chain has TRBV6-5 and TRBJ1-5; a possible D gene is TRBD1 (5 bases). CDR1 and CDR2 (germline): MNHEY, SVGAGI. V was cut by 7 bases and J by 3 bases, with 19 bases left in between. The CDR3 has 16 residues. In DNA, the CDR3 is TGTGCCAGCAAACCGGGGCAGGATTTTGACAATCAGCCCCAGCATTTT. The encoded protein is CASKPGQDFDNQPQHF.

This clonotype was found a few times. The V call is TRBV6-6, the J call TRBJ1-2, with 7 positions matching TRBD1. V trimming: 0 bases; J trimming: 4 bases; junction bases outside the gene matches: 2. CDR3 length: 14 amino acids. Germline lookup yields CDR1 MNHNY and CDR2 SVGAGI (reference sequence). CDR3 sequence: CASSYSQGVYGYTF. CDR3 nucleotides: TGTGCCAGCAGTTACTCGCAGGGGGTCTATGGCTACACCTTC.

The sample holds many counts of this clonotype. The rearrangement joins TRBV7-9 to TRBJ1-2, with 9 bases lining up with TRBD1. The length of the CDR3 is 14 residues. Germline values: CDR1 SEHNR, CDR2 FQNEAQ (reference sequence). J lost 7 bases, V lost 1 base, and 4 bases had no gene match. The CDR3: CASSLDRTGAGYTF. CDR3 DNA: TGTGCCAGCAGCTTAGATCGGACAGGGGCTGGCTACACCTTC.

CDR3 residues: CASSPRGVDYEQYF. CDR3 nucleotide sequence: TGCGCCAGCAGCCCCCGGGGGGTGGACTACGAGCAGTACTTC. J is TRBJ2-7 and V is TRBV5-1; 7 bases line up with TRBD2. Losses at the gene ends were 4 bases for V and 3 bases for J; bases not matched to a gene: 7. Germline values: CDR1 SGHRS, CDR2 YFSETQ. The CDR3 is 14 amino acids.

The chain combines TRBV20-1 with TRBJ2-5; the D gene is possibly TRBD1 (6 bases). CDR1 and CDR2 (germline): DFQATT, SNEGSKA (reference sequence). This CDR3 spans 15 amino acids. Trimming cost V 1 base and J 5 bases, with 17 bases left between them. In DNA form, the CDR3 reads TGCAGTGCTAGAGGCATGCTACAGGGAAGGGAGACCCAGTACTTC. It yields the protein CSARGMLQGRETQYF.

The sample holds many counts of this clonotype. The J gene is TRBJ2-7, the V gene TRBV5-6; 7 bases match TRBD1. Germline CDR1 SGHDT, CDR2 YYEEEE. CDR3 length: 17 amino acids. The V gene end was trimmed by 4 bases and the J gene end by 2 bases; junction bases not matched to a gene: 15. The CDR3 reads CASSKSRADRWTYEQYF. In DNA, the CDR3 is TGTGCCAGCAGCAAATCCAGGGCGGACAGGTGGACCTACGAGCAGTACTTC.

The rearrangement links TRBV7-9 to TRBJ2-5, with 9 nucleotides matching TRBD1. Trimming cost V 2 bases and J 5 bases; bases outside gene matches: 3. Germline CDR1 and CDR2: SEHNR and FQNEAQ (reference sequence). CDR3 length: 14 residues. The CDR3 spells CASSLSDRGETQYF. The CDR3, as DNA: TGTGCCAGCAGCTTATCGGACAGGGGTGAGACCCAGTACTTC.

The sample holds many counts of this clonotype. The rearrangement links TRBV5-6 to TRBJ1-2, with D maybe TRBD1 (5 bases). Trimming pared 1 base from V and 10 bases from J, leaving 11 bases between. CDR3 size: 12 residues. CDR1 SGHDT and CDR2 YYEEEE come from the germline V gene. The CDR3 loop is CASSLFGTVYTF. DNA of the CDR3: TGTGCCAGCAGCTTGTTTGGGACCGTCTACACCTTC.